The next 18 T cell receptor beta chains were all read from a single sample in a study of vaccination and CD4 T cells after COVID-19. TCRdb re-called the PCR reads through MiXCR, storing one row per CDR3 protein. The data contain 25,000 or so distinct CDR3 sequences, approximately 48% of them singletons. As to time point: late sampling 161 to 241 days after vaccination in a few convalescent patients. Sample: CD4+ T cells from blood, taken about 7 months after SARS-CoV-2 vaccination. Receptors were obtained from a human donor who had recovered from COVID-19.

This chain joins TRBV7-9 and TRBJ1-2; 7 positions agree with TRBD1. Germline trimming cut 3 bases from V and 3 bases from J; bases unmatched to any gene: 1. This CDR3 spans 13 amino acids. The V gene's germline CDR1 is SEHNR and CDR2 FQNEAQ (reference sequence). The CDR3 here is CASSFDRDYGYTF. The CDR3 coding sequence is TGTGCCAGCAGCTTCGACAGGGACTATGGCTACACCTTC.

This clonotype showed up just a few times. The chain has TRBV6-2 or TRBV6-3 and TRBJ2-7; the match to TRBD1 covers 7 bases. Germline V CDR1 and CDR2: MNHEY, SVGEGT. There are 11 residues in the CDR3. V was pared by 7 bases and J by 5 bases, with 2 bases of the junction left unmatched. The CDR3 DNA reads TGTGCCAGCACCGACAGGGACGAGCAGTACTTC. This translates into CASTDRDEQYF.

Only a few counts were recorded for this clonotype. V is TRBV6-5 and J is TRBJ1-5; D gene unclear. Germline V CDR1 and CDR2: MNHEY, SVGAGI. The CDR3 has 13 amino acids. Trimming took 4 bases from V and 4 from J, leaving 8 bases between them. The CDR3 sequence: CASSFGRNQPQHF. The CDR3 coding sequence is TGTGCCAGCAGTTTTGGCAGAAATCAGCCCCAGCATTTT.

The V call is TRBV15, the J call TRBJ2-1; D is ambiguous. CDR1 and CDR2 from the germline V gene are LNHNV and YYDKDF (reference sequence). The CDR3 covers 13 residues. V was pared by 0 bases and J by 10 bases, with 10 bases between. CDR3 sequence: CATSRDIMREQFF. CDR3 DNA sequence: TGTGCCACCAGCAGAGATATTATGCGAGAGCAGTTCTTC.

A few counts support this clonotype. CDR3 amino acids: CASSKGRGLGETQYF. DNA for the CDR3: TGTGCCAGCAGCAAGGGCAGGGGGCTCGGGGAGACCCAGTACTTC. This chain joins TRBV7-2 and TRBJ2-5, with 8 bases identical to TRBD1. Trimming at V came to 5 bases and at J to 5 bases, leaving 10 bases not matched to a gene. The germline CDR1 and CDR2 sequences are SGHTA and FQGNSA. This CDR3 region has 15 residues.

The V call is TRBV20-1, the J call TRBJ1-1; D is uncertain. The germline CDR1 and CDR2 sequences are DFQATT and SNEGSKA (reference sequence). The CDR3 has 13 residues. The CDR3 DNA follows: TGCAGCTCAACTCGAGTTATGAACACTGAAGCTTTCTTT. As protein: CSSTRVMNTEAFF.

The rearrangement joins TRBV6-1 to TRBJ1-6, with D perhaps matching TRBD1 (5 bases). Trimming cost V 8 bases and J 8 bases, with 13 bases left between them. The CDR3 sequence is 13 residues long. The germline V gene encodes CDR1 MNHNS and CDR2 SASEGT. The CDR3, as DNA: TGTGCCAGCGGGAGGGAGGGGCATTCACCCCTCCACTTT. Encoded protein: CASGREGHSPLHF.

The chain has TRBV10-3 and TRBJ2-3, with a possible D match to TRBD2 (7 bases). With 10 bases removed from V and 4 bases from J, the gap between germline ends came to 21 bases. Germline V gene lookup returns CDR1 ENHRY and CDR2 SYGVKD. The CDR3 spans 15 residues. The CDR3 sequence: CATRASRGGADTQYF. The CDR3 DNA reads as TGTGCCACCCGTGCGTCCAGGGGAGGGGCAGATACGCAGTATTTT.

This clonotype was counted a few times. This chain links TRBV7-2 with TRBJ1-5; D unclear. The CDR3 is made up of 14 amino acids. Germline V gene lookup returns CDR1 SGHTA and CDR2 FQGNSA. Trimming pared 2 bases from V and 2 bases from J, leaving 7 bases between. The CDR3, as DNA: TGTGCCAGCAGCTTAAGCCTGGGCAATCAGCCCCAGCATTTT. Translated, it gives CASSLSLGNQPQHF.

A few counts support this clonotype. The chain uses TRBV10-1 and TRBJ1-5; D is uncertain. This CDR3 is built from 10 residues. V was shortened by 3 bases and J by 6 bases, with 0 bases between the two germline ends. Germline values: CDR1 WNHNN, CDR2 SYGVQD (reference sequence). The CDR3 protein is CASSDQPQHF. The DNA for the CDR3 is TGCGCCAGCAGTGATCAGCCCCAGCATTTT.

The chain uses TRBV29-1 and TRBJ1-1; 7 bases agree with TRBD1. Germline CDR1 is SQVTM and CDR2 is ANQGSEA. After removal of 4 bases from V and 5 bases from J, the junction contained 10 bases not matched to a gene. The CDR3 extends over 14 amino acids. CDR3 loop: CSVGGRDSYTEAFF. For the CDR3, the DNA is TGCAGCGTTGGGGGTCGGGACAGTTATACTGAAGCTTTCTTT.

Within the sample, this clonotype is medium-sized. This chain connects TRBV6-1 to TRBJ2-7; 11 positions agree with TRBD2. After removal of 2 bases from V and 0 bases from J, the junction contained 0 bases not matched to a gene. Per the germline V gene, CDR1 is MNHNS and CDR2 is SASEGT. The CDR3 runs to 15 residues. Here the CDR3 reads CASSELAGGSYEQYF. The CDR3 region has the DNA TGTGCCAGCAGTGAACTAGCGGGAGGCTCCTACGAGCAGTACTTC.

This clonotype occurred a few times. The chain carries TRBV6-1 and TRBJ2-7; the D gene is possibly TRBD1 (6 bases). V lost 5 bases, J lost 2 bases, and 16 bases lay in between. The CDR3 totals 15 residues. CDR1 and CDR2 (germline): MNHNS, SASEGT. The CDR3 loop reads CASSPSLDRPYEQYF. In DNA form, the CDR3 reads TGTGCCAGCAGTCCCTCTCTCGACAGGCCCTACGAGCAGTACTTC.

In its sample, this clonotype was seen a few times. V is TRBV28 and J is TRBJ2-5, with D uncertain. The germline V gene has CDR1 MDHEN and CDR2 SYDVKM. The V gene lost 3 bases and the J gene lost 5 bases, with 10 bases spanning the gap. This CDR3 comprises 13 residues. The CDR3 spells CASSFSHWETQYF. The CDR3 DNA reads TGTGCCAGCAGTTTCTCCCATTGGGAGACCCAGTACTTC.

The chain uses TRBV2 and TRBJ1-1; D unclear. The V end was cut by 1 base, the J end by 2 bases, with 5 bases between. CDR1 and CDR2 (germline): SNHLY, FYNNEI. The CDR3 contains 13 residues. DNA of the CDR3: TGTGCCAGCAGTGAAGGTCTAAACACTGAAGCTTTCTTT. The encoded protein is CASSEGLNTEAFF.

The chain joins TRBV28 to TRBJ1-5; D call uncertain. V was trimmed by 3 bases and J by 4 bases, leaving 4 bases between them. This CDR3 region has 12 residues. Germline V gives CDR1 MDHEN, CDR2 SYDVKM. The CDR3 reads CASSLLNQPQHF. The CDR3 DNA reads TGTGCCAGCAGTTTGCTTAATCAGCCCCAGCATTTT.

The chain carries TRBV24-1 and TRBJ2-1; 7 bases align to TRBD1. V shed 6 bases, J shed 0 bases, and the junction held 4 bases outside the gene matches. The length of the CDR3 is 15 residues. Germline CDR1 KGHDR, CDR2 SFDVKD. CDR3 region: CATSPDRSSYNEQFF. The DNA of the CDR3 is TGTGCCACCAGTCCGGACAGGAGCTCCTACAATGAGCAGTTCTTC.

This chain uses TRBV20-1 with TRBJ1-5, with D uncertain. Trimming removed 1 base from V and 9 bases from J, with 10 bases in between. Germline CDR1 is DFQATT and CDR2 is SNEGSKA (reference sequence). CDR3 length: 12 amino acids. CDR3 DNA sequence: TGCAGTGCTAGAGGCAAGGGTCCGCCCCAGCATTTT. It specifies CSARGKGPPQHF.